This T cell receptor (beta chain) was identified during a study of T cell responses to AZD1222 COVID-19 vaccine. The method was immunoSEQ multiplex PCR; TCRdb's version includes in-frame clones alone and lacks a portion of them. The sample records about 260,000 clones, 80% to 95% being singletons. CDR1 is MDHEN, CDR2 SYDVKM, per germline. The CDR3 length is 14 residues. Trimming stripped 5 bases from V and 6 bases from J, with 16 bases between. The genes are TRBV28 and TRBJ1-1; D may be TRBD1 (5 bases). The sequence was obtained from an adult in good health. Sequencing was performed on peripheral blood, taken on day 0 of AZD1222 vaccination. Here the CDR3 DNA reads TGTGCCAGCAGTCACCGACAGACCCAACCTGAAGCTTTCTTT. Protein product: CASSHRQTQPEAFF.